The clone carrying this T cell receptor beta chain has just one count. No antigen is known for it. Researchers collected approximately 9.5 milliliters of peripheral blood from every single donor. This CDR3 has 16 residues. V trimming: 5 bases; J trimming: 4 bases; junction bases outside the gene matches: 8. From germline, CDR1 is SGDLS and CDR2 YYNGEE. The entry originates in a study of blood T cells in healthy people across ages. General observations from the study: Naive T cell percentage by flow cytometry tracked strongly with beta diversity.

PCR was performed a second time for about 7 to 11 cycles using a sample-barcoded 5' primer and a J-beta primer mix. Via MiXCR, TCRdb re-called the 5' RACE reads, giving one row per CDR3 protein. The data hold about 640,000 distinct CDR3 sequences, with 58% observed a single time. The TCR originated in a man aged 60 to 75 in good health. The genes are TRBV9 and TRBJ2-6; 8 nucleotides align to TRBD1. The source material was blood. CDR3 bases: TGTGCCAGCAGTCCTTGGACAGGGCCAGGGGCCAACGTCCTGACTTTC. Translated, it gives CASSPWTGPGANVLTF.